This entry lists 3 T cell receptor beta chains sequenced from one sample in a study of shared clonotypes between healthy human individuals. Only in-frame clones appear in the TCRdb table, and some are missing; sequencing was by immunoSEQ multiplex PCR. The sample contains around 1.1 million clones, about 80% of which appear only once. Material: memory CD4+ T cells from PBMCs. The subset denotes: CD45RA-negative fraction. These receptors originate from a man in his late teens or twenties in good health. Some clones in this sample may be carry-over from other donors' samples.

About this clone: Other DNA sequences of this sample code for an identical CDR3. The rearrangement links TRBV20-1 to TRBJ2-7, with 7 nucleotides matching TRBD1. This CDR3 has 11 amino acids. Germline CDR1 DFQATT, CDR2 SNEGSKA (reference sequence). Trimming cost V 5 bases and J 2 bases; bases outside gene matches: 0. The CDR3 spells CSAGTAYEQYF. The CDR3 coding sequence is TGCAGTGCTGGGACAGCCTACGAGCAGTACTTC.

There are a few counts of this clone. The genes are TRBV2 and TRBJ1-5; TRBD1 is a possible D gene (5 bases). Trimming cost V 2 bases and J 7 bases, with 12 bases left between them. Germline V CDR1 and CDR2: SNHLY, FYNNEI. The CDR3 spans 14 residues. The CDR3 sequence is CASSESGGKQPQHF. CDR3 nucleotides: TGTGCCAGCAGTGAATCGGGGGGGAAACAGCCCCAGCATTTT.

The chain employs TRBV28 and TRBJ1-4; the match to TRBD1 covers 7 bases. The CDR3 extends over 13 amino acids. Germline values: CDR1 MDHEN, CDR2 SYDVKM. Trimming at V came to 6 bases and at J to 9 bases, leaving 7 bases not matched to a gene. The CDR3 DNA reads TGTGCCAGCAGAGTCCAGGGGGGGCAAAAACTGTTTTTT. Residues: CASRVQGGQKLFF.